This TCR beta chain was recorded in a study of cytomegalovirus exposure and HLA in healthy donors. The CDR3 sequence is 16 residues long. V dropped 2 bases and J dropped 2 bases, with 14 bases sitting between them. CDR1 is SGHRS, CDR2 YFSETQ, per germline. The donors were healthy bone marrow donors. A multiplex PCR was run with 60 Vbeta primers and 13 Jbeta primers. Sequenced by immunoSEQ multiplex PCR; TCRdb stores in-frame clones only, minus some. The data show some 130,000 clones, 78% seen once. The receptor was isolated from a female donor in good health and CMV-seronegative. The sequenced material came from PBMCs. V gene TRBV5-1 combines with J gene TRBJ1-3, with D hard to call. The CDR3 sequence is CASSFVGGGPGNTIYF. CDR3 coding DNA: TGCGCCAGCAGCTTCGTGGGAGGAGGACCTGGAAACACCATATATTTT. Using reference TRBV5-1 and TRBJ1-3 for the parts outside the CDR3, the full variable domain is KAGVTQTPRYLIKTRGQQVTLSCSPISGHRSVSWYQQTPGQGLQFLFEYFSETQRNKGNFPGRFSGRQFSNSRSEMNVSTLELGDSALYLCASSFVGGGPGNTIYFGEGSWLTVV.